These 16 T cell receptor beta chains were all obtained from the same sample, sequenced in a study of low-dose radiotherapy and immunotherapy resistance in tumors (dated by TCRdb to the early 2020s). TCRdb shows the sequencer as Illumina HiSeq 2500. To make first-strand cDNA, Superscript III was used along with a set of TRAV- and TRBV-specific primers so that both the TCRalpha and TCRbeta chains were covered. A roughly 22-cycle PCR with Phusion amplified the TCRs, pairing a constant-region primer with the adapter that was attached to the V primers. TCRdb took the public reads, trimmed them with fastp at Q25, ran MiXCR for clone calling and kept in-frame beta chains. Rows are unified per CDR3 protein, each entry keeping the most common DNA and genes. Here the sample has approximately 45,000 distinct CDR3 sequences; less than 30% occur a single time. The ten top clones hold around a tenth of the sample.

The time point tag for this specimen amounts to: after trial treatment. In the paper's terms, the treatment or condition label means: LDRT plus nivolumab, ipilimumab, low-dose cyclophosphamide and aspirin (RACIN trial). This sample comprised PBMCs, obtained after low-dose radiotherapy plus immunotherapy. These receptors came from a male donor with prostate cancer.

The V gene is TRBV28, the J gene TRBJ1-1, with D hard to call. V was cut by 10 bases and J by 1 base, with 13 bases left in between. This CDR3 contains 13 residues. Germline V gene data show CDR1 as MDHEN and CDR2 as SYDVKM. CDR3 sequence reads: CATDLGENTEAFF. CDR3 DNA: TGTGCCACCGACCTCGGGGAGAACACTGAAGCTTTCTTT.

This clonotype showed up many times. The rearrangement uses TRBV11-1 and TRBJ2-2; D gene ambiguous. CDR1 is SGHAT and CDR2 is FQDESV in the germline V gene (reference sequence). With 1 base removed from V and 7 bases from J, the gap between germline ends came to 7 bases. The CDR3 extends over 13 amino acids. CDR3 region: CASSLVGGGELFF. The DNA for the CDR3 is TGTGCCAGCAGCTTAGTCGGTGGCGGGGAGCTGTTTTTT.

Worth noting for this clonotype: Only one base separates this from a far larger clonotype, so it likely reflects a read error. The chain carries TRBV27 and TRBJ1-2; 8 bases map to TRBD1. Germline V lookup: CDR1 MNHEY, CDR2 SMNVEV (reference sequence). CDR3 size: 11 residues. The CDR3 loop is CALGRGRFIPF. The CDR3, as DNA: TGTGCCTTAGGCAGGGGGCGGTTTATCCCCTTC.

Many counts were recorded for this clonotype. This sequence joins TRBV30 and TRBJ2-3, with D tentatively TRBD1 or TRBD2 (7 bases each). V shed 0 bases and J shed 6 bases, with 19 bases lying between them. This CDR3 has 16 amino acids. Per the germline V gene, CDR1 is GTSNPN and CDR2 is SVGIG (reference sequence). The CDR3 protein is CAWSVEGASGFDTQYF. DNA of the CDR3: TGTGCCTGGAGTGTAGAGGGGGCTAGCGGATTCGATACGCAGTATTTT.

This clonotype is categorized as medium-sized. The chain recombines TRBV6-2 or TRBV6-3 with TRBJ2-1, with a possible D match to TRBD1 (6 bases). V was pared by 5 bases and J by 1 base, with 15 bases between. The CDR3 sequence is 16 residues long. CDR1 is MNHEY and CDR2 is SVGEGT in the germline V gene. CDR3 residues: CASSESGQGSYNEQFF. CDR3 DNA sequence: TGTGCCAGCAGTGAATCCGGGCAGGGGTCCTACAATGAGCAGTTCTTC.

Note on this clonotype: Since a far larger clone is one base different, this is likely a read error. This chain connects TRBV5-6 to TRBJ2-7; 8 bases match TRBD2. Germline V gene data show CDR1 as SGHDT and CDR2 as YYEEEE. V lost 2 bases to trimming and J lost 7 bases; unmatched junction nucleotides: 20. This CDR3 is built from 18 residues. For the CDR3, the DNA is TGTGCCAGCAGCTTAGCGGGAGCTAGAAAGAATACTTACAATGAGCAGTACTTC. It codes for CASSLAGARKNTYNEQYF.

This clonotype was counted at least ten times. This chain connects TRBV7-2 to TRBJ1-5, with D uncertain. Germline CDR1 and CDR2: SGHTA and FQGNSA. V dropped 5 bases and J dropped 0 bases, with 11 bases sitting between them. There are 15 residues in the CDR3. The CDR3 sequence: CASSQAAHSNQPQHF. The CDR3, as DNA: TGTGCCAGCAGCCAAGCGGCTCATAGCAATCAGCCCCAGCATTTT.

Note on this clonotype: A far larger clone is one base from this, pointing to a likely read error. The chain couples TRBV5-3 to TRBJ2-1; possible D gene TRBD1, 6 bases. TRBV5-3 is known as an ORF, though its function is uncertain. V lost 8 bases and J 10 bases, leaving 25 bases between the germline ends. There are 15 residues in the CDR3. CDR3 in amino acids: CASRPIRDNKNEQFF. The CDR3 nucleotides are TGTGCCAGCAGACCTATCCGGGACAATAAAAACGAGCAGTTCTTC.

This clonotype was seen more than once but under ten times. The CDR3, as DNA: TGTGCCAGCACCACCACTCTTAGCGGGAGGGTAGAGACCCAGTACTTC. Translation: CASTTTLSGRVETQYF. The chain is built from TRBV28 and TRBJ2-5, with 11 bases fitting TRBD2. The CDR3 has 16 amino acids. Germline CDR1 and CDR2: MDHEN and SYDVKM. V shed 7 bases, J shed 4 bases, and the junction held 11 bases outside the gene matches.

This rearrangement joins TRBV6-5 to TRBJ1-4; perhaps TRBD1 as D (6 bases). CDR3 size: 17 residues. Germline V gene data show CDR1 as MNHEY and CDR2 as SVGAGI. V was cut by 2 bases and J by 0 bases, with 13 bases left in between. The CDR3 DNA follows: TGTGCCAGCAGTTACCTGGGACATGCGGCAACTAATGAAAAACTGTTTTTT. Its protein product is CASSYLGHAATNEKLFF.

The gene calls are TRBV30 and TRBJ2-3; 13 bases map to TRBD2. Germline trimming cut 0 bases from V and 5 bases from J; bases unmatched to any gene: 5. The germline gives CDR1 GTSNPN, CDR2 SVGIG (reference sequence). This CDR3 has 16 amino acids. CDR3 bases: TGTGCCTGGAGTGTACTCCGACTAGCGGGGGGAGATACGCAGTATTTT. It specifies CAWSVLRLAGGDTQYF.

The chain recombines TRBV7-2 with TRBJ2-3, with D hard to call. The CDR3 length is 14 residues. V was trimmed by 0 bases and J by 4 bases, leaving 8 bases between them. CDR1 is SGHTA and CDR2 is FQGNSA in the germline V gene. The CDR3 spells CASSLAGFADTQYF. DNA of the CDR3: TGTGCCAGCAGCTTAGCCGGGTTCGCAGATACGCAGTATTTT. The whole variable domain, remainder taken from reference TRBV7-2 and TRBJ2-3, is GAGVSQSPSNKVTEKGKDVELRCDPISGHTALYWYRQSLGQGLEFLIYFQGNSAPDKSGLPSDRFSAERTGGSVSTLTIQRTQQEDSAVYLCASSLAGFADTQYFGPGTRLTVL.

Ten or more counts support this clonotype. J is TRBJ2-1 and V is TRBV6-2 or TRBV6-3; 8 bases are shared with TRBD2. J gave up 7 bases and V 2 bases, and 13 bases lay outside the gene matches. Germline CDR1 MNHEY, CDR2 SVGEGT. The CDR3 totals 17 residues. The CDR3 reads CASSYALGSGRLNEQFF. The CDR3 DNA is TGTGCCAGCAGTTACGCCCTGGGCAGCGGGAGACTAAATGAGCAGTTCTTC.

There are many counts of this clonotype. The junction does not match germline at one end; this may be a read error. The chain recombines TRBV4-1 with TRBJ2-2; D call uncertain. The CDR3 covers 14 residues. The germline CDR1 and CDR2 sequences are MGHRA and YSYEKL. CDR3 sequence reads: CASSPEQLTGELFF. DNA of the CDR3: TGTGCCAGCAGCCCAGAGCAGCTCACCGGGGAGCTGTTTTTT.

Ten or more counts support this clonotype. The rearrangement uses TRBV6-1 and TRBJ2-3, with 14 nucleotides matching TRBD2. This CDR3 is 21 amino acids long. Trimming removed 0 bases from V and 9 bases from J; junction bases left unmatched: 20. Germline CDR1 and CDR2: MNHNS and SASEGT. The CDR3 DNA reads as TGTGCCAGCAGTGAAGCCAGGGGGGGGACTAGCGGGAGCGGGTACTCAGGAACGCAGTATTTT. It translates to CASSEARGGTSGSGYSGTQYF.

The V call is TRBV29-1, the J call TRBJ2-2; no reliable D call. CDR3 length: 11 amino acids. V gave up 7 bases and J gave up 6 bases, with 9 bases separating them. Germline lookup yields CDR1 SQVTM and CDR2 ANQGSEA. CDR3 protein: CSGRGAGELFF. CDR3 coding DNA: TGCAGCGGCCGCGGAGCCGGGGAGCTGTTTTTT.